This TCR beta chain was obtained from a study of OX40 agonist ivuxolimab in advanced cancers. Overall study: Mean age approximately 59 years, range 23 to 79; 82.7% male. Study outcomes and limitations: On average, CD8+ T cells showed a greater number of expanded clones than CD4+. At 0.1 to 3.0 mg/kg, CD4+ and CD8+ blood T cells expanded clonally by week 6.

CDR3 length equals 15 residues. The V end lost 0 bases, the J end lost 6 bases, and 12 bases lay between the germline ends. CDR1 LGHNA and CDR2 YSLEER come from the germline V gene. Sequencing was performed with immunoSEQ multiplex PCR; in TCRdb, only in-frame clones are kept and a portion is missing. The sample lists some 150,000 clones; about 92% were seen once. About this clone itself: Antigen: not known.

On cycle 4 day 1 and cycle 7 day 1, as well as at baseline, blood was sampled. The material sequenced was CD4+ or CD8+ T cells sorted from blood, taken in a trial of the OX40 agonist ivuxolimab. The chain has TRBV4-3 and TRBJ1-5, with D maybe TRBD1 (5 bases). The receptor's source is an adult with an advanced solid tumor such as melanoma, head and neck, liver or kidney cancer. The CDR3 DNA reads TGCGCCAGCAGCCAAGATGAGGGTGGGGGTCAGCCCCAGCATTTT. It translates to CASSQDEGGGQPQHF.